These 9 T cell receptor beta chains were sequenced from one sample in a study of early T cells in non-severe SARS-CoV-2 infection. In TCRdb, the 5' RACE reads were re-called with MiXCR into one record per CDR3 protein. The profile shows 55,000 to 70,000 distinct CDR3 sequences, 11% of them singletons. Sequenced material: whole blood. The origin of the receptors is an adult who was a healthcare worker with PCR-confirmed SARS-CoV-2 infection or an uninfected control (not recorded which).

This clonotype was detected only a few times. The genes are TRBV2 and TRBJ1-1; D not certain. Trimming cost V 6 bases and J 7 bases, with 6 bases left between them. Looked up from germline, CDR1 is SNHLY and CDR2 is FYNNEI. This CDR3 has 10 residues. The CDR3 nucleotides read TGTGCCAGCAGGGAGGGTGAAGCTTTCTTT. Amino acid sequence: CASREGEAFF.

This clonotype was seen a few times. The V gene is TRBV6-1, the J gene TRBJ2-7; 9 bases agree with TRBD1. CDR1 and CDR2 from the germline V gene are MNHNS and SASEGT. CDR3 length: 14 residues. Losses at the gene ends were 4 bases for V and 6 bases for J; bases not matched to a gene: 7. The CDR3 is CASSGRDRALEQYF. The CDR3 DNA is TGTGCCAGCAGTGGCCGGGACAGGGCACTCGAGCAGTACTTC.

As to this clonotype: The junction does not match germline at one end; this may be a read error. This chain links TRBV20-1 with TRBJ1-6, with 8 bases matching TRBD1. Germline CDR1 and CDR2: DFQATT and SNEGSKA (reference sequence). The CDR3 runs to 13 residues. For the CDR3, the DNA is TGCAGTGCCCGGGACAGGATAGGTTCACCCCTCCTCTTT. Its translation is CSARDRIGSPLLF.

The chain uses TRBV20-1 and TRBJ2-3, with TRBD1 identical over 9 bases. The CDR3 totals 14 residues. V lost 3 bases and J lost 2; bases outside the gene matches: 3. In germline, CDR1 is DFQATT, CDR2 SNEGSKA (reference sequence). The CDR3 region is CSARDRGITDTQYF. For the CDR3, the DNA is TGCAGTGCTAGGGACAGGGGTATCACAGATACGCAGTATTTT.

In this sample, this clonotype turned up many times. The rearrangement joins TRBV12-3 or TRBV12-4 to TRBJ1-5; D unresolved. The CDR3 loop spans 15 amino acids. Trimming removed 0 bases from V and 0 bases from J, with 6 bases in between. CDR3 sequence (DNA): TGTGCCAGCAGTTTAGCGGGGAATAGCAATCAGCCCCAGCATTTT. Translated: CASSLAGNSNQPQHF.

The chain is built from TRBV7-2 and TRBJ2-1; D not resolved. Trimming took off 4 bases at V and 4 bases at J, with 11 bases between the two ends. Per germline, CDR1 SGHTA and CDR2 FQGNSA. The CDR3 runs 14 residues. The CDR3 DNA reads TGTGCCAGCAGCTCATACGGGCCATACAATGAGCAGTTCTTC. It encodes CASSSYGPYNEQFF.

This clonotype was picked up many times. The gene calls are TRBV7-9 and TRBJ1-2; D not resolved. V was pared by 5 bases and J by 10 bases, with 17 bases between. CDR1 and CDR2 (germline): SEHNR, FQNEAQ (reference sequence). This CDR3 is 13 amino acids long. CDR3 in amino acids: CASSPRRQVDYTF. The CDR3 DNA reads as TGTGCCAGCAGCCCCCGCCGGCAGGTGGACTACACCTTC.

The rearrangement joins TRBV5-1 to TRBJ1-1; perhaps TRBD1 as D (5 bases). Germline assignment: CDR1 SGHRS and CDR2 YFSETQ. The CDR3 runs 15 residues. With 0 bases removed from V and 5 bases from J, the gap between germline ends came to 14 bases. The CDR3 DNA is TGCGCCAGCAGCTTGGGGGCCCAGGGAGAAACTGAAGCTTTCTTT. Translated, it gives CASSLGAQGETEAFF. Using reference TRBV5-1 and TRBJ1-1 for the parts outside the CDR3, the full variable domain is KAGVTQTPRYLIKTRGQQVTLSCSPISGHRSVSWYQQTPGQGLQFLFEYFSETQRNKGNFPGRFSGRQFSNSRSEMNVSTLELGDSALYLCASSLGAQGETEAFFGQGTRLTVV.

This chain connects TRBV20-1 to TRBJ2-7; 7 positions agree with TRBD1. Germline V gene lookup returns CDR1 DFQATT and CDR2 SNEGSKA (reference sequence). V was pared by 6 bases and J by 5 bases, with 7 bases of the junction left unmatched. The CDR3 covers 12 residues. The CDR3 nucleotides are TGCAGTGCCCTTCTCGACAGGGACGAGCAGTACTTC. It codes for CSALLDRDEQYF.